This T cell receptor (beta chain) came from a study of regulatory T cells in long-lasting Graves disease. Study context: The antithyroid drugs taken by newly diagnosed Graves' patients had been used for under 3 months.

Germline V lookup: CDR1 GTSNPN, CDR2 SVGIG (reference sequence). V lost 3 bases to trimming and J lost 0 bases; unmatched junction nucleotides: 7. The CDR3 totals 17 residues. Time point indicated: newly diagnosed GD, antithyroid drugs for less than 3 months. Construction of the TCR library relied on RNA isolated from PBMCs. For TCR beta, libraries came from iRepertoire HTBI primers and Arm-PCR of CDR3 regions. TCRdb passed the multiplex PCR reads through MiXCR, listing each CDR3 protein once. The sample has 580,000 or so distinct CDR3 sequences, about 16% seen once. These sequences were also reported in another study, on T cells in Graves' hyperthyroidism and ophthalmopathy.

This specimen was peripheral blood mononuclear cells (PBMCs), taken at new diagnosis, from a patient treated with antithyroid drugs. This TCR came from a man younger than 35 with Graves disease. The chain carries TRBV30 and TRBJ1-6; 8 bases line up with TRBD1. CDR3 in DNA: TGTGCCTGGAGCAGACAGGGGATTAGCTCCTATAATTCACCCCTCCACTTT. Encoded protein: CAWSRQGISSYNSPLHF. Combining the CDR3 with reference TRBV30 and TRBJ1-6 gives the whole variable domain SQTIHQWPATLVQPVGSPLSLECTVEGTSNPNLYWYRQAAGRGLQLLFYSVGIGQISSEVPQNLSASRPQDRQFILSSKKLLLSDSGFYLCAWSRQGISSYNSPLHFGNGTRLTVT.